This is a list of T cell receptor beta chains from one sample in a study of cytomegalovirus exposure and HLA in healthy donors. Using immunoSEQ multiplex PCR, the repertoire was profiled, and TCRdb retains in-frame clones only, with some absent. The table shows roughly 160,000 clones, with roughly 84% occurring only once. The sample comprised PBMCs. These receptors all stem from a man aged 25-45 years in good health and CMV-seronegative. Each CDR3 is given with its conserved first and last residue. D genes are given only for firm matches. Clone size is given for some rows only: seen once, a few or many times, or a class if the clone is expanded.

v_gene	d_gene	abundance	j_gene	CDR3aa	CDR3nt
TRBV11-3	.	.	TRBJ2-7	CASSPTGAGTYEQYF	TGTGCCAGCAGCCCGACGGGCGCAGGGACCTACGAGCAGTACTTC
TRBV4-1	.	.	TRBJ1-1	CASSQEAAGTEAFF	TGCGCCAGCAGCCAAGAAGCTGCGGGCACTGAAGCTTTCTTT
TRBV9	.	.	TRBJ1-6	CASSVDRANSPLHF	TGTGCCAGCAGCGTAGACAGGGCCAATTCACCCCTCCACTTT
TRBV19	TRBD1	.	TRBJ1-4	CASTQRTGGGGEKLFF	TGTGCCAGTACCCAAAGGACAGGGGGCGGAGGGGAAAAACTGTTTTTT
TRBV5-4	TRBD1	few	TRBJ2-1	CASSLGQGVNSVEQFF	TGTGCCAGCAGCTTGGGACAGGGGGTTAATTCAGTTGAGCAGTTCTTC
TRBV28	.	.	TRBJ2-1	CASSRSGFNEQFF	TGTGCCAGCAGTCGATCAGGGTTTAATGAGCAGTTCTTC
TRBV5-4	TRBD1	.	TRBJ1-3	CATGTGFGNTIYF	TGTGCCACGGGGACAGGGTTTGGAAACACCATATATTTT
TRBV6-5	.	.	TRBJ2-5	CASSSTLGGETQYF	TGTGCCAGCAGTTCAACCCTGGGGGGAGAGACCCAGTACTTC
TRBV30	.	.	TRBJ1-6	CAWRDGGNSPLHF	TGTGCCTGGAGGGACGGGGGTAATTCACCCCTCCACTTT
TRBV11-2	.	.	TRBJ1-4	CASSRSNSEKLFF	TGTGCCAGCAGCCGCTCTAACAGTGAAAAACTGTTTTTT
TRBV14	TRBD1	.	TRBJ2-2	CASSITGGGTGELFF	TGTGCCAGCAGCATAACAGGGGGCGGCACCGGGGAGCTGTTTTTT
TRBV6-4	.	.	TRBJ2-3	CASSDGREPTDTQYF	TGTGCCAGCAGTGACGGGCGGGAACCCACAGATACGCAGTATTTT
TRBV4-1	.	.	TRBJ1-6	CASSHPGQPYNSPLHF	TGCGCCAGCAGCCATCCCGGACAGCCCTATAATTCACCCCTCCACTTT
TRBV28	TRBD1	.	TRBJ2-7	CASPPVEWAGGSYEQYF	TGTGCCAGCCCCCCGGTGGAATGGGCAGGGGGCTCCTACGAGCAGTACTTC
TRBV30	TRBD2	.	TRBJ2-7	CAWKFALTSGSRGDPSEQYF	TGTGCCTGGAAATTCGCCCTAACTAGCGGGAGCAGAGGGGACCCCTCCGAGCAGTACTTC
TRBV6-5	TRBD1	.	TRBJ2-7	CASRLTGSLSYEQYF	TGTGCCAGCAGATTGACAGGGTCCCTCTCCTACGAGCAGTACTTC
TRBV27	TRBD2	few	TRBJ2-3	CASSLTYSIAGGSTDTQYF	TGTGCCAGCAGCCTAACTTACTCAATAGCGGGAGGGAGCACAGATACGCAGTATTTT
TRBV12-2	.	.	TRBJ2-1	CASRSVGLAGVNEQFF	TGTGCAAGTCGCTCCGTGGGACTAGCGGGAGTAAATGAGCAGTTCTTC
TRBV13	.	.	TRBJ1-2	CASSFSETFPNYGYTF	TGTGCCAGCAGCTTCTCCGAGACATTTCCTAACTATGGCTACACCTTC
TRBV7-9	.	.	TRBJ2-2	CASSLITSTGELFF	TGTGCCAGCAGCCTCATAACGAGCACCGGGGAGCTGTTTTTT
TRBV27	TRBD1	.	TRBJ2-3	CASSPTPPGQGRTDTQYF	TGTGCCAGCAGTCCCACCCCCCCGGGACAGGGCCGCACAGATACGCAGTATTTT
TRBV6-1	TRBD2	.	TRBJ2-7	CASSDFVGGRTYEQYF	TGTGCCAGCAGTGATTTTGTGGGAGGGCGTACCTACGAGCAGTACTTC
TRBV7-9	.	.	TRBJ1-1	CASRISGANTEAFF	TGTGCCAGCAGAATCAGCGGGGCGAACACTGAAGCTTTCTTT
TRBV5-6	TRBD1	.	TRBJ1-3	CASRLDRVGNTIYF	TGTGCCAGCAGATTGGACAGGGTTGGAAACACCATATATTTT
TRBV13	.	.	TRBJ1-3	CASSSYRSGNTIYF	TGTGCCAGCAGCTCCTACAGATCTGGAAACACCATATATTTT
TRBV9	.	.	TRBJ1-2	CASSVDRDGGYTF	TGTGCCAGCAGCGTAGACAGGGACGGTGGCTACACCTTC
TRBV5-6	TRBD1	.	TRBJ1-6	CASSLAARGLDSPLHF	TGTGCCAGCAGCTTGGCCGCCAGGGGGCTGGATTCACCCCTCCACTTT
TRBV7-8	TRBD2	.	TRBJ2-1	CASSPLVGRANNEQFF	TGTGCCAGCAGCCCCCTAGTCGGGAGGGCCAACAATGAGCAGTTCTTC
TRBV5-1	.	once	TRBJ2-1	CASSLVDTGEQFF	TGCGCCAGCAGCTTGGTCGACACGGGAGAGCAGTTCTTC